What follows are 5 T cell receptor beta chains derived from one specimen sequenced in a study of blood T cell repertoires in COVID-19. TCRdb's table, derived via immunoSEQ multiplex PCR, lists solely in-frame clones and lacks some. The sample gives approximately 110,000 clones, almost 90% of which show up once; almost 0.9% is in the top ten. Source material: peripheral blood. All receptors come from a woman between 45 and 60 years old with active or convalescent COVID-19.

This clone has a single count. This chain links TRBV20-1 with TRBJ2-6; D perhaps matches TRBD1 (5 bases). CDR3 length: 15 amino acids. CDR1 and CDR2 (germline): DFQATT, SNEGSKA (reference sequence). V lost 3 bases and J lost 0, with 9 bases in between. As DNA, the CDR3 is TGCAGTGCTAGTAGGGGAAACTCTGGGGCCAACGTCCTGACTTTC. Its translation is CSASRGNSGANVLTF.

The rearrangement links TRBV5-1 to TRBJ2-1; TRBD2 matches at 7 bases. CDR3 length equals 14 residues. The trim removed 3 bases at V and 2 bases at J, leaving 2 bases unmatched. CDR1 is SGHRS and CDR2 is YFSETQ in the germline V gene. CDR3 in DNA: TGCGCCAGCAGCTGGGAGGGTACCTACAATGAGCAGTTCTTC. This codes for CASSWEGTYNEQFF.

This chain connects TRBV6-5 to TRBJ2-7; tentative D call: TRBD1 (6 bases). There are 12 residues in the CDR3. V was pared by 6 bases and J by 4 bases, with 10 bases between. Per germline, CDR1 MNHEY and CDR2 SVGAGI. CDR3 nucleotide sequence: TGTGCCAGCAGGCAACAGGGTTACGAGCAGTACTTC. This encodes CASRQQGYEQYF.

The chain carries TRBV5-1 and TRBJ1-1; no definite D call. The CDR3 sequence is 15 residues long. Germline CDR1 reads SGHRS; CDR2 reads YFSETQ. V gave up 4 bases and J gave up 4 bases, with 17 bases separating them. CDR3 coding DNA: TGCGCCAGCAGCAGCCGGGCGGGCGCGGGCACTGAAGCTTTCTTT. Translation gives CASSSRAGAGTEAFF.

The chain combines TRBV12-3 or TRBV12-4 with TRBJ2-3, with a weak D call TRBD2 (5 bases). V lost 6 bases and J 9 bases, leaving 13 bases between the germline ends. The CDR3 extends over 12 amino acids. This chain's CDR3 is CASRTPGSTQYF. In DNA, the CDR3 is TGTGCCAGCAGAACCCCGGGGTCCACGCAGTATTTT.